A single sample gave rise to the 30 T cell receptor beta chains below, sequenced in a study of T cell responses to AZD1222 COVID-19 vaccine. The table came from immunoSEQ multiplex PCR; TCRdb's copy has only in-frame clones and leaves some out. The sample lists about 120,000 clones; approximately 83% were seen once. The sequenced sample was peripheral blood, obtained on day 0 of AZD1222 vaccination. The receptor source for this set is an adult in good health.

The rearrangement links TRBV4-1 to TRBJ1-5; no definite D call. Germline-derived CDR1 and CDR2 are MGHRA and YSYEKL. This CDR3 region has 15 residues. V was pared by 1 base and J by 0 bases, with 7 bases between. The CDR3 nucleotides read TGCGCCAGCAGCCAAGGGGCGATTAGCAATCAGCCCCAGCATTTT. As protein: CASSQGAISNQPQHF.

This clone was observed a handful of times. The chain recombines TRBV7-9 with TRBJ2-1; TRBD1 aligns across 10 bases. The CDR3 length is 18 residues. V shed 4 bases and J 5 bases; nucleotides not matched to a gene: 14. Germline CDR1 SEHNR, CDR2 FQNEAQ (reference sequence). CDR3 DNA sequence: TGTGCCAGCAGCTACCTCCTCCGACAGGGGGCTATCCACAATGAGCAGTTCTTC. It specifies CASSYLLRQGAIHNEQFF.

V usage is TRBV27 and J usage is TRBJ1-2; the match to TRBD1 covers 7 bases. The CDR3 loop spans 15 amino acids. Trimming removed 4 bases from V and 4 bases from J; junction bases left unmatched: 9. Germline V gives CDR1 MNHEY, CDR2 SMNVEV (reference sequence). The CDR3 is CASSSGTVDIYGYTF. The CDR3 nucleotides are TGTGCCAGCAGTTCCGGGACAGTGGATATCTATGGCTACACCTTC.

The V call is TRBV11-3, the J call TRBJ1-4, with TRBD1 as a possible D gene (5 bases). Germline V gene data show CDR1 as SGHNT and CDR2 as YENEEA. The V end lost 5 bases, the J end lost 0 bases, and 10 bases lay between the germline ends. This CDR3 spans 15 amino acids. CDR3 sequence (DNA): TGTGCCAGCAGCCCCGGGGGTACAACTAATGAAAAACTGTTTTTT. It translates to CASSPGGTTNEKLFF.

This clone appeared a single time. The genes are TRBV11-1 and TRBJ1-4; no definite D call. V dropped 1 base and J dropped 0 bases, with 9 bases sitting between them. CDR1 and CDR2 (germline): SGHAT, FQDESV (reference sequence). CDR3 size: 16 residues. The CDR3 region is CASSLGLRATNEKLFF. CDR3 bases: TGTGCCAGCAGCTTAGGGTTACGAGCAACTAATGAAAAACTGTTTTTT.

This clone has just one count. This chain connects TRBV19 to TRBJ2-1, with 9 bases matching TRBD1. V trimming: 4 bases; J trimming: 8 bases; junction bases outside the gene matches: 9. Germline V gene sequence: CDR1 LNHDA, CDR2 SQIVND (reference sequence). The CDR3 has 15 amino acids. The chain's CDR3 is CASSKGGQGNDEQFF. In DNA form, the CDR3 reads TGTGCCAGTAGTAAGGGTGGACAGGGGAACGATGAGCAGTTCTTC.

The CDR3: CASSIVSSEKLFF. The CDR3 nucleotides read TGTGCCAGTAGTATTGTTTCATCGGAAAAACTGTTTTTT. The gene calls are TRBV19 and TRBJ1-4; no firm D call. This CDR3 is 13 amino acids long. Germline CDR1 and CDR2: LNHDA and SQIVND (reference sequence). V gave up 3 bases and J gave up 8 bases, with 10 bases separating them.

The gene calls are TRBV18 and TRBJ1-1; D possibly corresponds to TRBD1 (5 bases). There are 17 residues in the CDR3. Germline V gives CDR1 KGHSH, CDR2 LQKENI. V gave up 0 bases and J gave up 1 base, with 15 bases separating them. Written as DNA, the CDR3 is TGTGCCAGCTCACCACCTTTGCTCCAGGGTGCGAACACTGAAGCTTTCTTT. Translated: CASSPPLLQGANTEAFF.

This clone was recorded only once. The chain recombines TRBV20-1 with TRBJ2-1, with TRBD2 matching 8 bases. The CDR3 totals 17 residues. V dropped 3 bases and J dropped 0; count of bases not matched to a gene: 10. Germline CDR1 reads DFQATT; CDR2 reads SNEGSKA (reference sequence). The CDR3 sequence: CSASGAQRGSSYNEQFF. Here the CDR3 DNA reads TGCAGTGCTAGTGGAGCTCAGCGGGGGAGCTCCTACAATGAGCAGTTCTTC.

The J gene is TRBJ1-3, the V gene TRBV29-1; 11 bases line up with TRBD1. This CDR3 has 11 residues. Germline trimming cut 6 bases from V and 8 bases from J; bases unmatched to any gene: 0. The V gene's germline CDR1 is SQVTM and CDR2 ANQGSEA. The chain's CDR3 is CSVGQGDTIYF. CDR3 bases: TGCAGCGTGGGACAGGGGGACACCATATATTTT.

The genes are TRBV5-1 and TRBJ1-3, with 7 bases identical to TRBD1. The germline V gene has CDR1 SGHRS and CDR2 YFSETQ. V dropped 3 bases and J dropped 3; count of bases not matched to a gene: 6. The CDR3 extends over 15 amino acids. The CDR3 sequence is CASSSDRAHGNTIYF. The CDR3 DNA sequence: TGCGCCAGCAGCTCTGACAGGGCCCATGGAAACACCATATATTTT. Full variable domain (remainder filled in from reference TRBV5-1 and TRBJ1-3): KAGVTQTPRYLIKTRGQQVTLSCSPISGHRSVSWYQQTPGQGLQFLFEYFSETQRNKGNFPGRFSGRQFSNSRSEMNVSTLELGDSALYLCASSSDRAHGNTIYFGEGSWLTVV.

The V gene is TRBV29-1, the J gene TRBJ2-2, with TRBD1 identical over 8 bases. The J segment lost 6 bases and the V segment lost 5 bases, leaving 11 bases of the junction unmatched. Germline CDR1 SQVTM, CDR2 ANQGSEA. The CDR3 has 15 amino acids. This CDR3 reads CSVLNPQGAAGELFF. The CDR3 DNA sequence: TGCAGCGTTCTGAACCCCCAGGGGGCGGCCGGGGAGCTGTTTTTT.

The rearrangement uses TRBV6-2 or TRBV6-3 and TRBJ1-1, with D perhaps TRBD1 (6 bases). The germline gives CDR1 MNHEY, CDR2 SVGEGT. This CDR3 comprises 15 residues. V lost 2 bases to trimming and J lost 6 bases, with 16 bases between them. In nucleotides, the CDR3 is TGTGCCAGCAGTTACGGTGGCAGGGGAAGGGCTGAAGCTTTCTTT. It specifies CASSYGGRGRAEAFF.

This clone was detected only once. The chain uses TRBV19 and TRBJ1-4; D is uncertain. V lost 5 bases to trimming and J lost 1 base, with 11 bases between them. CDR1 is LNHDA, CDR2 SQIVND, per germline (reference sequence). CDR3 length equals 15 residues. The CDR3 DNA sequence: TGTGCCAGTAGTCCTCAAAAGGGAACTAATGAAAAACTGTTTTTT. Residues: CASSPQKGTNEKLFF.

The V call is TRBV24-1, the J call TRBJ2-4; D might be TRBD1 (5 bases). Trimming removed 4 bases from V and 3 bases from J, with 15 bases in between. Germline CDR1 KGHDR, CDR2 SFDVKD. The CDR3 runs 16 residues. CDR3 in amino acids: CATSEFGREDKNIQYF. As DNA, the CDR3 is TGTGCCACCAGTGAGTTTGGCAGGGAAGACAAAAACATTCAGTACTTC.

The chain is built from TRBV27 and TRBJ2-1; unclear D gene. The germline CDR1 and CDR2 sequences are MNHEY and SMNVEV (reference sequence). This CDR3 spans 16 amino acids. Trimming took 3 bases from V and 9 from J, leaving 21 bases between them. CDR3 loop: CASSFSAPDTNREQFF. The CDR3 region has the DNA TGTGCCAGCAGTTTCTCGGCTCCCGACACTAACCGTGAGCAGTTCTTC.

The CDR3 nucleotides read TGTGCCAGCAGCTTGGGGAACACCGGGGAGCTGTTTTTT. Its protein is CASSLGNTGELFF. The V and J genes are TRBV7-6 and TRBJ2-2; D not certain. The V gene's germline CDR1 is SGHVS and CDR2 FNYEAQ. The CDR3 covers 13 residues. The V end was cut by 3 bases, the J end by 1 base, with 3 bases between.

V gene TRBV6-4 combines with J gene TRBJ1-1; no definite D call. The CDR3 runs 16 residues. V lost 0 bases, J lost 1 base, and 12 bases lay in between. Germline CDR1 reads MRHNA; CDR2 reads SNTAGT. The CDR3 here is CASSDSGKGGNTEAFF. CDR3 sequence (DNA): TGTGCCAGCAGTGACTCCGGGAAGGGAGGGAACACTGAAGCTTTCTTT.

The rearrangement uses TRBV6-5 and TRBJ1-1; 7 bases fit TRBD1. This CDR3 region has 15 residues. Germline V gene lookup returns CDR1 MNHEY and CDR2 SVGAGI. After removal of 7 bases from V and 0 bases from J, the junction contained 8 bases not matched to a gene. The CDR3, as DNA: TGTGCCAGCACGCAGCAGGGGGATTTGAACACTGAAGCTTTCTTT. This codes for CASTQQGDLNTEAFF.

The chain joins TRBV18 to TRBJ1-6; perhaps TRBD1 as D (5 bases). The CDR3 contains 14 residues. Trimming left V 3 bases short and J 10 bases short, with 13 bases between. Germline CDR1 KGHSH, CDR2 LQKENI. The CDR3 DNA reads as TGTGCCAGCTCACCCGCCGGCGGGGACTCACCCCTCCACTTT. It yields the protein CASSPAGGDSPLHF.

The chain uses TRBV19 and TRBJ2-7; TRBD1 aligns across 9 bases. V gave up 7 bases and J gave up 2 bases; unmatched junction bases: 6. In germline, CDR1 is LNHDA, CDR2 SQIVND (reference sequence). The CDR3 runs 14 residues. DNA for the CDR3: TGTGCCAGTACACCGGGACAGGGAACCTACGAGCAGTACTTC. It translates to CASTPGQGTYEQYF.

This clone was counted between two and nine times. The chain recombines TRBV11-1 with TRBJ1-2; 7 bases match TRBD1. CDR1 is SGHAT, CDR2 FQDESV, per germline (reference sequence). This CDR3 region has 13 residues. The V segment lost 5 bases and the J segment 2 bases; nucleotides outside the gene matches: 2. CDR3 amino acids: CASSKTGNYGYTF. The CDR3, as DNA: TGTGCCAGCAGCAAGACAGGGAACTATGGCTACACCTTC.

The chain joins TRBV18 to TRBJ1-4; 7 nucleotides match TRBD1. The ends lost 2 bases at V and 8 bases at J; junction bases unmatched: 14. Germline CDR1 is KGHSH and CDR2 is LQKENI. The CDR3 runs to 17 residues. CDR3 nucleotide sequence: TGTGCCAGCTCACCAATTCCACGGGACAGTCCCAAAGAAAAACTGTTTTTT. It yields the protein CASSPIPRDSPKEKLFF.

The V call is TRBV5-6, the J call TRBJ2-5; tentatively, D is TRBD1 or TRBD2 (5 bases each). CDR3 length: 15 amino acids. Trimming shortened V by 0 bases and J by 2 bases, and 11 bases separated the two germline ends. Germline V gene lookup returns CDR1 SGHDT and CDR2 YYEEEE. DNA of the CDR3: TGTGCCAGCAGCTTGGATGGGTGGGGGCAAGAGACCCAGTACTTC. This gives the protein CASSLDGWGQETQYF.

J is TRBJ2-5 and V is TRBV24-1; possible D gene TRBD2, 5 bases. Germline V gene data show CDR1 as KGHDR and CDR2 as SFDVKD. The V end lost 9 bases, the J end lost 2 bases, and 15 bases lay between the germline ends. The CDR3 consists of 14 residues. CDR3 nucleotide sequence: TGTGCCACCCGAGCGGCAGCCCCTCAAGAGACCCAGTACTTC. It is translated as CATRAAAPQETQYF.

The rearrangement joins TRBV4-1 to TRBJ1-5; D is ambiguous. CDR1 is MGHRA, CDR2 YSYEKL, per germline. The CDR3 spans 14 residues. Between the trimmed V and J ends, which lost 0 bases and 5 bases, there was a span of 8 bases. CDR3 in DNA: TGCGCCAGCAGCCAAGATCTGGGGTATCAGCCCCAGCATTTT. Protein: CASSQDLGYQPQHF.

The chain recombines TRBV27 with TRBJ1-2, with D unresolved. V gave up 6 bases and J gave up 3 bases, with 14 bases separating them. The CDR3 is 14 amino acids. Germline CDR1 is MNHEY and CDR2 is SMNVEV (reference sequence). CDR3 in DNA: TGTGCCAGCAGCAGCGGAGGGTACGACTATGGCTACACCTTC. Translated, it gives CASSSGGYDYGYTF.

The rearrangement joins TRBV2 to TRBJ2-5; perhaps TRBD2 as D (6 bases). The germline V gene encodes CDR1 SNHLY and CDR2 FYNNEI. The CDR3 runs to 13 residues. V was trimmed by 4 bases and J by 6 bases, leaving 12 bases between them. The CDR3 region is CASSGGGGKTQYF. The CDR3 nucleotides read TGTGCCAGCAGTGGAGGTGGGGGGAAGACCCAGTACTTC.

In its sample, this clone was seen a few times. The chain links TRBV2 to TRBJ2-1; possibly TRBD2 for D (5 bases). Germline V gene lookup returns CDR1 SNHLY and CDR2 FYNNEI. The V and J ends lost 3 bases and 5 bases respectively, with 11 bases between them. CDR3 size: 14 residues. The CDR3 DNA follows: TGTGCCAGCAGTGATCCTAGCCGAAACAATGAGCAGTTCTTC. This translates into CASSDPSRNNEQFF.

The gene calls are TRBV11-3 and TRBJ2-1; 10 bases fit TRBD1. Germline lookup yields CDR1 SGHNT and CDR2 YENEEA. This CDR3 has 15 amino acids. Trimming took 5 bases from V and 0 from J; bases not matched to a gene: 1. CDR3 DNA sequence: TGTGCCAGCAGCCGGGACAGGGGCTCCTACAATGAGCAGTTCTTC. It specifies CASSRDRGSYNEQFF. The full variable domain, its missing parts supplied by reference TRBV11-3 and TRBJ2-1, is EAGVVQSPRYKIIEKKQPVAFWCNPISGHNTLYWYLQNLGQGPELLIRYENEEAVDDSQLPKDRFSAERLKGVDSTLKIQPAELGDSAVYLCASSRDRGSYNEQFFGPGTRLTVL.